These 27 T cell receptor beta chains share one sample of origin, sequenced in a study of T cell repertoires in cytomegalovirus infection. For these TCRs, the target antigens are not known. TCRdb re-called the reads through MiXCR, storing one row per CDR3 protein. Of approximately 1,000,000 distinct CDR3 sequences listed, around 32% are singletons. The sample in question was cultured CD8+ T cells from PBMCs, obtained from culture after CMV antigen stimulation. These receptors came from a human donor in good health (CMV status not recorded). Some clones in this sample may be carry-over from other donors' samples.

Only a few counts were recorded for this clonotype. The genes are TRBV7-9 and TRBJ2-2; D might be TRBD1 (6 bases). Between the trimmed V and J ends, which lost 2 bases and 2 bases, there was a span of 12 bases. Germline V lookup: CDR1 SEHNR, CDR2 FQNEAQ (reference sequence). This CDR3 spans 16 amino acids. CDR3 in DNA: TGTGCCAGCAGCTTAAGACAGGCAATCAACACCGGGGAGCTGTTTTTT. Translating it yields CASSLRQAINTGELFF.

The V gene is TRBV19, the J gene TRBJ1-4; D gene ambiguous. V lost 3 bases and J lost 5, with 10 bases in between. Per the germline V gene, CDR1 is LNHDA and CDR2 is SQIVND (reference sequence). The CDR3 extends over 14 amino acids. CDR3 DNA sequence: TGTGCCAGTAGTATGAACGGATGGAATGAAAAACTGTTTTTT. Encoded protein: CASSMNGWNEKLFF.

V usage is TRBV7-9 and J usage is TRBJ2-2; D is uncertain. Trimming removed 5 bases from V and 3 bases from J, with 10 bases in between. The CDR3 has 14 amino acids. Germline V lookup: CDR1 SEHNR, CDR2 FQNEAQ (reference sequence). The CDR3 spells CASSPPSYTGELFF. The CDR3 DNA follows: TGTGCCAGCAGCCCTCCGTCCTACACCGGGGAGCTGTTTTTT.

J is TRBJ2-7 and V is TRBV7-9; unclear D gene. This CDR3 spans 11 amino acids. The V gene's germline CDR1 is SEHNR and CDR2 FQNEAQ (reference sequence). The ends were cut back, 4 bases at V and 7 bases at J, with 8 bases in the middle. CDR3 amino acids: CASSYLGEQYF. CDR3 coding DNA: TGTGCCAGCAGCTATCTAGGGGAGCAGTACTTC.

The sample holds many counts of this clonotype. The chain carries TRBV7-6 and TRBJ2-2; tentatively, D is TRBD2 (6 bases). The ends were cut back, 3 bases at V and 1 base at J, with 15 bases in the middle. CDR1 is SGHVS and CDR2 is FNYEAQ in the germline V gene. The CDR3 contains 17 residues. CDR3 amino acids: CASSFRDSDLNTGELFF. In DNA, the CDR3 is TGTGCCAGCAGCTTCCGGGACTCAGACTTGAACACCGGGGAGCTGTTTTTT.

In its sample, this clonotype was seen a few times. This chain connects TRBV25-1 to TRBJ2-3, with TRBD1 identical over 8 bases. This CDR3 has 15 amino acids. The V segment lost 8 bases and the J segment 0 bases; nucleotides outside the gene matches: 7. Germline lookup yields CDR1 MGHDK and CDR2 SYGVNS. The CDR3 is CASDGQGESTDTQYF. The CDR3 nucleotides are TGTGCCAGCGACGGACAGGGTGAGAGCACAGATACGCAGTATTTT.

This clonotype showed up just a few times. The J gene is TRBJ1-1, the V gene TRBV5-6; TRBD1 matches at 10 bases. CDR3 length equals 14 residues. V shed 6 bases and J 5 bases; nucleotides not matched to a gene: 7. Looked up from germline, CDR1 is SGHDT and CDR2 is YYEEEE. The CDR3 loop reads CASTSGTGVTEAFF. The CDR3 DNA follows: TGTGCCAGCACCTCCGGGACAGGGGTTACTGAAGCTTTCTTT.

The chain employs TRBV2 and TRBJ2-5; 13 bases are shared with TRBD2. The germline gives CDR1 SNHLY, CDR2 FYNNEI. This CDR3 comprises 18 residues. J was trimmed by 3 bases and V by 1 base; bases with no gene match: 8. The CDR3 DNA reads as TGTGCCAGCAGTGAAGACATTAATACTAGCGGGGGGGAAGAGACCCAGTACTTC. This encodes CASSEDINTSGGEETQYF. Full variable domain (remainder filled in from reference TRBV2 and TRBJ2-5): EPEVTQTPSHQVTQMGQEVILRCVPISNHLYFYWYRQILGQKVEFLVSFYNNEISEKSEIFDDQFSVERPDGSNFTLKIRSTKLEDSAMYFCASSEDINTSGGEETQYFGPGTRLLVL.

The V call is TRBV7-9, the J call TRBJ2-3; D perhaps matches TRBD1 (5 bases). V dropped 4 bases and J dropped 0 bases, with 11 bases sitting between them. This CDR3 is built from 15 residues. Per the germline V gene, CDR1 is SEHNR and CDR2 is FQNEAQ (reference sequence). The CDR3 is CASSSNQGSTDTQYF. The CDR3 bases are TGTGCCAGCAGCTCTAACCAGGGAAGCACAGATACGCAGTATTTT.

In this sample, this clonotype turned up many times. J is TRBJ2-7 and V is TRBV7-9; 9 bases are shared with TRBD1. The V gene's germline CDR1 is SEHNR and CDR2 FQNEAQ (reference sequence). The CDR3 is 14 amino acids. The trim removed 4 bases at V and 5 bases at J, leaving 6 bases unmatched. The CDR3 DNA reads as TGTGCCAGCAGCTCGGGACAGGGTAGTAACGAGCAGTACGTC. It specifies CASSSGQGSNEQYV.

This sequence joins TRBV6-6 and TRBJ2-3; 11 nucleotides agree with TRBD2. This CDR3 has 17 residues. Germline CDR1 is MNHNY and CDR2 is SVGAGI (reference sequence). J gave up 6 bases and V 4 bases, and 12 bases lay outside the gene matches. DNA for the CDR3: TGTGCCAGCAGTTCCGCCCTCTTAGCGGGGGGGCTGGATACGCAGTATTTT. Its protein product is CASSSALLAGGLDTQYF.

V and J are TRBV29-1 and TRBJ2-1; D remains unclear. Per germline, CDR1 SQVTM and CDR2 ANQGSEA. The CDR3 has 16 residues. V lost 0 bases, J lost 4 bases, and 16 bases lay in between. CDR3 residues: CSVEDPIGFLYNEQFF. The CDR3 DNA follows: TGCAGCGTTGAAGACCCGATCGGGTTTCTTTACAATGAGCAGTTCTTC.

The chain joins TRBV7-6 to TRBJ2-2; possible D gene TRBD2, 6 bases. The CDR3 extends over 12 amino acids. Germline V gene lookup returns CDR1 SGHVS and CDR2 FNYEAQ. CDR3 sequence reads: CTSSLITGELFF. The CDR3 region has the DNA TGTACTAGCAGCTTAATCACCGGGGAGCTGTTTTTT.

This clonotype showed up just a few times. The gene calls are TRBV2 and TRBJ2-5; TRBD2 might be the D (6 bases). The CDR3 runs 16 residues. Trimming stripped 1 base from V and 4 bases from J, with 16 bases between. Germline V gene lookup returns CDR1 SNHLY and CDR2 FYNNEI. For the CDR3, the DNA is TGTGCCAGCAGTGAAGGACTAGACTACCTCGGAGAGACCCAGTACTTC. Encoded protein: CASSEGLDYLGETQYF. The full variable domain, with the rest looked up from reference TRBV2 and TRBJ2-5, is EPEVTQTPSHQVTQMGQEVILRCVPISNHLYFYWYRQILGQKVEFLVSFYNNEISEKSEIFDDQFSVERPDGSNFTLKIRSTKLEDSAMYFCASSEGLDYLGETQYFGPGTRLLVL.

The gene calls are TRBV7-9 and TRBJ1-4, with 8 bases matching TRBD1. The CDR3 consists of 12 residues. Germline V gene data show CDR1 as SEHNR and CDR2 as FQNEAQ (reference sequence). CDR3 nucleotide sequence: TGTGCTTCGGCCTCAGGGGGCGGAAAACTGTTTTTT. Its translation: CASASGGGKLFF.

The chain has TRBV7-9 and TRBJ1-5; no clear D gene. V dropped 1 base and J dropped 1 base, with 11 bases sitting between them. This CDR3 spans 16 amino acids. Germline CDR1 reads SEHNR; CDR2 reads FQNEAQ (reference sequence). The CDR3 DNA is TGTGCCAGCAGCTTAGAGGTCAGTCGGAGCAATCAGCCCCAGCATTTT. This encodes CASSLEVSRSNQPQHF.

The rearrangement links TRBV24-1 to TRBJ2-2, with D possibly called TRBD1 or TRBD2 (5 bases each). Germline lookup yields CDR1 KGHDR and CDR2 SFDVKD. This CDR3 spans 15 amino acids. The V and J ends lost 2 bases and 5 bases respectively, with 11 bases between them. CDR3: CATSDSGGKTGELFF. DNA of the CDR3: TGTGCCACCAGTGATTCTGGGGGTAAGACCGGGGAGCTGTTTTTT.

V usage is TRBV2 and J usage is TRBJ2-1, with 7 nucleotides matching TRBD1. This CDR3 has 14 residues. The V gene's germline CDR1 is SNHLY and CDR2 FYNNEI. V lost 8 bases and J lost 0; bases outside the gene matches: 4. CDR3 DNA: TGTGCCAGCTTCGGGACAGACTCCTACAATGAGCAGTTCTTC. Protein: CASFGTDSYNEQFF.

The chain recombines TRBV12-3 or TRBV12-4 with TRBJ1-5; D not certain. The CDR3 is made up of 13 amino acids. V dropped 5 bases and J dropped 2 bases, with 7 bases sitting between them. CDR3 protein: CASSPKGNQPQHF. CDR3 nucleotide sequence: TGTGCCAGCAGTCCCAAGGGCAATCAGCCCCAGCATTTT.

The chain joins TRBV6-6 to TRBJ1-1, with 7 bases matching TRBD1. V was clipped by 0 bases and J by 11 bases; unmatched bases: 21. Per germline, CDR1 MNHNY and CDR2 SVGAGI (reference sequence). The CDR3 totals 18 residues. The CDR3 DNA follows: TGTGCCAGCAGTTACTCGAGAGAGACGTACAGGGGTGACACTAAGGCTTTCTTT. Amino acid sequence: CASSYSRETYRGDTKAFF.

The rearrangement uses TRBV12-3 or TRBV12-4 and TRBJ2-1, with 13 bases lining up with TRBD2. This CDR3 spans 19 amino acids. The trim removed 6 bases at V and 5 bases at J, leaving 16 bases unmatched. The CDR3 region has the DNA TGTGCCAGCAGCCCGCCCTCGACTAGCGGGGGGCCTTCGGACAATGAGCAGTTCTTC. Translation: CASSPPSTSGGPSDNEQFF.

The J gene is TRBJ2-7, the V gene TRBV5-6; D is unresolved. The germline V gene has CDR1 SGHDT and CDR2 YYEEEE. CDR3 length: 14 amino acids. With 4 bases removed from V and 0 bases from J, the gap between germline ends came to 11 bases. Here the CDR3 DNA reads TGTGCCAGCAGCCCTGGAATGGGCTCCTACGAGCAGTACGTC. Translated: CASSPGMGSYEQYV.

This clonotype was seen only a few times. The J gene is TRBJ2-3, the V gene TRBV7-6; the match to TRBD2 covers 14 bases. J lost 4 bases, V lost 7 bases, and 10 bases had no gene match. CDR1 is SGHVS and CDR2 is FNYEAQ in the germline V gene. The CDR3 consists of 17 residues. CDR3 nucleotide sequence: TGTGCCAGCATGTCACCGGGACTAGCGGGGGCCTCAGATACGCAGTATTTT. As protein: CASMSPGLAGASDTQYF.

V gene TRBV28 combines with J gene TRBJ1-2, with unresolved D. V was trimmed by 2 bases and J by 2 bases, leaving 12 bases between them. CDR3 length equals 15 residues. Germline V gene data show CDR1 as MDHEN and CDR2 as SYDVKM. CDR3 coding DNA: TGTGCCAGCAGTTTAAATCCCAGACGGAACTATGGCTACACCTTC. Translation gives CASSLNPRRNYGYTF.

Remarks on this clonotype: This may be a read error: a much more frequent sequence differs by one nucleotide. The CDR3 end shows no conserved phenylalanine or tryptophan, and so a read error is likely. V and J are TRBV11-1 and TRBJ1-1; no clear D gene. The germline CDR1 and CDR2 sequences are SGHAT and FQDESV (reference sequence). The CDR3 spans 13 residues. V was trimmed by 5 bases and J by 0 bases, leaving 7 bases between them. The CDR3 reads CASSPSMNTEAFL. The CDR3 bases are TGTGCCAGCAGCCCCAGTATGAACACTGAAGCTTTCCTT.

Only a few counts were recorded for this clonotype. This chain connects TRBV6-1 to TRBJ2-2; D is unclear. The V gene lost 0 bases and the J gene lost 5 bases, with 4 bases spanning the gap. The CDR3 is 13 residues long. Looked up from germline, CDR1 is MNHNS and CDR2 is SASEGT. The chain's CDR3 is CASSEAWTGELFF. The CDR3 DNA reads as TGTGCCAGCAGTGAAGCCTGGACCGGGGAGCTGTTTTTT.

This clonotype was seen only a few times. The chain carries TRBV19 and TRBJ2-7; 7 bases align to TRBD1. CDR1 is LNHDA, CDR2 SQIVND, per germline (reference sequence). V shed 3 bases and J 7 bases; nucleotides not matched to a gene: 12. The CDR3 is 15 residues long. CDR3 sequence (DNA): TGTGCCAGTAGTATTGTCGCACAGAGACAGGGAGAGCAGTACGTC. It is translated as CASSIVAQRQGEQYV.